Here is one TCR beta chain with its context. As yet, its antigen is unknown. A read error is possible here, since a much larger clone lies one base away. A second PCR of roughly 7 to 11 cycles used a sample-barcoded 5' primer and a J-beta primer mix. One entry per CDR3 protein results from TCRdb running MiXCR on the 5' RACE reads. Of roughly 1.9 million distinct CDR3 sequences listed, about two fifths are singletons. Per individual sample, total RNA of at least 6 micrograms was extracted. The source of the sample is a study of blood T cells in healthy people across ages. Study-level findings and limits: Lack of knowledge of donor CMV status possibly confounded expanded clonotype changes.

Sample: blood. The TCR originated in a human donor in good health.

CDR3 sequence reads: CASSQVSRGYEQYF. CDR3 DNA: TGCGCCAGCAGCCAAGTTTCCAGGGGCTACGAGCAGTACTTC. The chain links TRBV4-1 to TRBJ2-7; TRBD1 is a possible D gene (6 bases). CDR1 is MGHRA and CDR2 is YSYEKL in the germline V gene. The CDR3 runs 14 residues. Trimming removed 1 base from V and 3 bases from J, with 10 bases in between.